This note documents a single T cell receptor beta chain sequence. Its antigen is not known. The CDR3 sequence is 13 residues long. Trimming left V 2 bases short and J 5 bases short, with 7 bases between. Germline V gives CDR1 KGHSH, CDR2 LQKENI. Regarding treatment: roughly 10-day PBMC culture with coronavirus spike peptide pools or control peptides (ViraFEST assay). CD4+ T cells that came from the unexposed donor were collected before the COVID-19 pandemic (2011-2018). The entry originates in a study of vaccination and CD4 T cells after COVID-19. CD4+ T cells that had been cultured provided DNA sequenced with the Oncomine TCR Beta short-read assay. Genomic DNA from cultured CD4+ T cells was extracted. A single record per CDR3 protein comes from TCRdb applying MiXCR to the PCR reads. This sample yields about 11,000 distinct CDR3 sequences, of which 40% are seen a single time; 20% to 25% belongs to the top ten.

This chain uses TRBV18 with TRBJ1-5; no definite D call. This sequence originates from a human donor in good health. Sequencing was carried out using CD4+ T cells from blood, cultured in vitro. CDR3 nucleotides: TGTGCCAGCTCACCAGGGTCCGATCAGCCCCAGCATTTT. Translating it yields CASSPGSDQPQHF.